In its sample, the clone carrying this TCR beta chain was seen once. No antigen is known for it. The data are from a study of cytomegalovirus exposure and HLA in healthy donors. Regarding the study as a whole: Listed as cytomegalovirus-associated were 164 TCR beta chains. The authors assumed roughly uniform sequencing depth across donors for presence/absence analyses.

The PCR had 60 Vbeta and 13 Jbeta primers. Sequencing was performed with immunoSEQ multiplex PCR; in TCRdb, only in-frame clones are kept and a portion is missing. The sample has under 150,000 clones, more than 70% seen once. V was trimmed by 5 bases and J by 6 bases, leaving 10 bases between them. This CDR3 has 12 residues. Germline CDR1 reads MDHEN; CDR2 reads SYDVKM. This TCR derives from a man aged 45-65 years in good health and CMV-seronegative. Sample: PBMCs. The V gene is TRBV28, the J gene TRBJ1-2; D unclear. CDR3 nucleotide sequence: TGTGCCAGCAGTATCACAGTCGATGGCTACACCTTC. It is translated as CASSITVDGYTF.